This T cell receptor (beta chain) was documented in a study of T cells in women clearing cervical HPV infection. Study summary: HLA type stays a possible confounder, typing being limited.

Sequencing used immunoSEQ multiplex PCR; TCRdb keeps in-frame clones, though not all of them. The ten most abundant clones cover over 5.5% of a sample with 20,000 to 25,000 clones. The sample taken for sequencing was blood buffy coat. This clonotype originated in a woman aged 18-69 years with a cervical HPV16 infection that either progressed to CIN3+ or cleared (not recorded which).

Partial CDR3 DNA: TGTGCCAGTAGTCTGGGGCAGGGGCACTACAATGAG. The encoded protein is CASSLGQGHYNE. The full CDR3 reads CASSLGQGHYNEQFF. This chain connects TRBV19 to TRBJ2-1; tentatively, D is TRBD1 (6 bases). The CDR3 extends 3 residues past the end of the read, so its final part is completed from the germline J gene. Trimming cost V 5 bases and J 3 bases, with 14 bases left between them. Per the germline V gene, CDR1 is LNHDA and CDR2 is SQIVND (reference sequence). The length of the CDR3 is 15 residues.